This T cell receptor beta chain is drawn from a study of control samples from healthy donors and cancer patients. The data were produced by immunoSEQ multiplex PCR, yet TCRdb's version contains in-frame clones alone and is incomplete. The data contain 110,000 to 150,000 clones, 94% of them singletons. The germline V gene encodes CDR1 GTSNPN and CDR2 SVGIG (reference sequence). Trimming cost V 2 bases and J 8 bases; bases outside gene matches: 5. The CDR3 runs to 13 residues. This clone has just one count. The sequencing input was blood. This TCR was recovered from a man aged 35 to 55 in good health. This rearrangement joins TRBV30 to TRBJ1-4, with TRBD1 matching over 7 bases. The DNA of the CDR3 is TGTGCCTGGAGTCCGGGACAGAAGGAAAAACTGTTTTTT. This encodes CAWSPGQKEKLFF.